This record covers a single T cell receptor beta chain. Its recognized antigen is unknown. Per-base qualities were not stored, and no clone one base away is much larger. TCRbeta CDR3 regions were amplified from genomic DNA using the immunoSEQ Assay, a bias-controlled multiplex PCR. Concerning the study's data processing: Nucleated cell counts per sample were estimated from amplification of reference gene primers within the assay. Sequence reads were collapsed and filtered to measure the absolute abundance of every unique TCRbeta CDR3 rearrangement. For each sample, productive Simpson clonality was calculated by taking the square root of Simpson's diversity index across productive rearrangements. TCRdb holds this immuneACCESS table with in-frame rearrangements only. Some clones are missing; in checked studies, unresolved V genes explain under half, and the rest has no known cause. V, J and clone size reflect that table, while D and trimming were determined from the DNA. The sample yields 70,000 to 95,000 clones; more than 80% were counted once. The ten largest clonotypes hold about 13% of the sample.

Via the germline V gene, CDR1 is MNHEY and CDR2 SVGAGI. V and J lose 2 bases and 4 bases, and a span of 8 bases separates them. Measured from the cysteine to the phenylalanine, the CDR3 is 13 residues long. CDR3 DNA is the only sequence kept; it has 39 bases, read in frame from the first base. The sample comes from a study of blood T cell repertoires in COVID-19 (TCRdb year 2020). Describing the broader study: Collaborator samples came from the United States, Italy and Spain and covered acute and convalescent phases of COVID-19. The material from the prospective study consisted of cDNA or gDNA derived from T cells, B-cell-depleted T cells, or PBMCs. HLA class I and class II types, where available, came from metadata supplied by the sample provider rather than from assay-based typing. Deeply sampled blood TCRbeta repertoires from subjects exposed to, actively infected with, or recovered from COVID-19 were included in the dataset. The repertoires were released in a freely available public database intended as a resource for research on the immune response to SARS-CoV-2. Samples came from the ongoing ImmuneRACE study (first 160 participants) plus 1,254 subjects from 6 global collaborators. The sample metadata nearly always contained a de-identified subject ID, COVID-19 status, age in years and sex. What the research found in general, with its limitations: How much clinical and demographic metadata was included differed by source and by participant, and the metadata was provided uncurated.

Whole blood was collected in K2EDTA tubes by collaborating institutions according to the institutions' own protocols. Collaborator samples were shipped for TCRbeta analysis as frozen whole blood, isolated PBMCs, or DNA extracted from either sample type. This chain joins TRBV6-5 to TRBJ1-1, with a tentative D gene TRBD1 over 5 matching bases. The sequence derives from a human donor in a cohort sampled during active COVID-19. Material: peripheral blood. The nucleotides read TGTGCCAGCAGTTACGACAGTTCCACTGAAGCTTTCTTT. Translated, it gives CASSYDSSTEAFF.